The 10 T cell receptor beta chains reported below all come from one sample, sequenced in a study of graft-versus-host responses after intestinal transplantation. These TCRs are of unknown antigen specificity. Measured with immunoSEQ multiplex PCR; TCRdb has only the in-frame clones, and not every one. The repertoire has 95,000 to 110,000 clones, roughly 89% of them found once; the top ten carry roughly 0.64%. Material: unstimulated CD4+ T cells sorted from spleen or lymph node cells, obtained before transplant. These receptors came from a human donor who was the organ donor for an intestinal transplant.

V gene TRBV15 combines with J gene TRBJ2-3; the match to TRBD2 covers 11 bases. Trimming removed 3 bases from V and 0 bases from J; junction bases left unmatched: 11. This CDR3 region has 19 residues. CDR1 is LNHNV and CDR2 is YYDKDF in the germline V gene (reference sequence). CDR3 amino acids: CATSSFMTSGKTSTDTQYF. The CDR3 nucleotides are TGTGCCACCAGCAGTTTCATGACTAGCGGGAAAACTAGCACAGATACGCAGTATTTT.

The chain uses TRBV18 and TRBJ2-5; 9 bases are a match to TRBD1. The CDR3 extends over 14 amino acids. With 4 bases clipped from V and 1 base from J, the junction kept 1 base outside the gene matches. Germline values: CDR1 KGHSH, CDR2 LQKENI. CDR3 sequence: CASSRDRAQETQYF. CDR3 nucleotide sequence: TGTGCCAGCTCACGGGACAGGGCCCAAGAGACCCAGTACTTC.

The chain employs TRBV6-1 and TRBJ1-5, with D possibly matching TRBD1 (5 bases). Trimming removed 7 bases from V and 7 bases from J, with 14 bases in between. Germline V gene data show CDR1 as MNHNS and CDR2 as SASEGT. This CDR3 region has 13 residues. In DNA, the CDR3 is TGTGCCAGCATTTTTCAGGGCCAACAGCCCCAGCATTTT. Translation: CASIFQGQQPQHF.

V is TRBV27 and J is TRBJ2-3, with 8 bases lining up with TRBD1. There are 17 residues in the CDR3. Germline values: CDR1 MNHEY, CDR2 SMNVEV (reference sequence). Unmatched junction bases numbered 11, after V lost 5 bases and J lost 1 base. CDR3 nucleotides: TGTGCCAGCAGTCCGGGGCCCCAGGGGGCCGGCACAGATACGCAGTATTTT. This gives the protein CASSPGPQGAGTDTQYF.

V usage is TRBV5-4 and J usage is TRBJ2-3, with TRBD2 as a possible D gene (6 bases). The CDR3 is 15 residues long. CDR1 is SGHNT, CDR2 YYREEE, per germline (reference sequence). Trimming left V 5 bases short and J 2 bases short, with 15 bases between. Here the CDR3 DNA reads TGTGCCAGCAGTCGGGCCGGGGGAGTCACAGATACGCAGTATTTT. This sequence encodes CASSRAGGVTDTQYF.

The CDR3 bases are TGTGCCAGCAGCCCCATCGGGGGGGGAGGCAATCAGCCCCAGCATTTT. Residues: CASSPIGGGGNQPQHF. J is TRBJ1-5 and V is TRBV27; D perhaps matches TRBD1 (5 bases). This CDR3 region has 16 residues. CDR1 is MNHEY, CDR2 SMNVEV, per germline (reference sequence). The V end was cut by 6 bases, the J end by 2 bases, with 17 bases between.

This clone was picked up one time. The chain carries TRBV6-6 and TRBJ1-5; D possibly corresponds to TRBD1 (5 bases). Trimming stripped 5 bases from V and 4 bases from J, with 15 bases between. This CDR3 is built from 15 residues. In germline, CDR1 is MNHNY, CDR2 SVGAGI (reference sequence). CDR3: CASSLSGSPNQPQHF. CDR3 DNA: TGTGCCAGCAGTCTCTCAGGGAGTCCTAATCAGCCCCAGCATTTT.

The V gene is TRBV7-6, the J gene TRBJ1-6, with D perhaps TRBD1 (6 bases). The CDR3 runs to 15 residues. Per germline, CDR1 SGHVS and CDR2 FNYEAQ. Trimming removed 5 bases from V and 3 bases from J, with 11 bases in between. The CDR3 nucleotides read TGTGCCAGCAGCCCCCGGACAGACTATAATTCACCCCTCCACTTT. This encodes CASSPRTDYNSPLHF.

CDR3 residues: CASSLFTGVQPQHF. The CDR3 DNA sequence: TGTGCCAGTAGTTTATTCACAGGGGTTCAGCCCCAGCATTTT. The chain links TRBV19 to TRBJ1-5; TRBD1 matches at 7 bases. Germline CDR1 and CDR2: LNHDA and SQIVND (reference sequence). The trim removed 5 bases at V and 6 bases at J, leaving 7 bases unmatched. CDR3 length: 14 amino acids. Full variable domain (outside the CDR3, taken from reference TRBV19 and TRBJ1-5): DGGITQSPKYLFRKEGQNVTLSCEQNLNHDAMYWYRQDPGQGLRLIYYSQIVNDFQKGDIAEGYSVSREKKESFPLTVTSAQKNPTAFYLCASSLFTGVQPQHFGDGTRLSIL.

The chain couples TRBV2 to TRBJ2-6; no reliable D call. Trimming stripped 6 bases from V and 6 bases from J, with 6 bases between. Germline V gene sequence: CDR1 SNHLY, CDR2 FYNNEI. This CDR3 has 12 residues. In DNA, the CDR3 is TGTGCCAGCAGAGCAGAGGCCAACGTCCTGACTTTC. It yields the protein CASRAEANVLTF.